This T cell receptor (beta chain) was recorded in a study of long-term antiretroviral therapy in people with HIV (dated by TCRdb to between 2022 and 2023). General notes on the study: The earliest samples were collected approximately a decade before the 2015 WHO recommendation for immediate ART, a period when ART was typically delayed until CD4 counts fell. A retrospective serial study tested whether ART initiation and durable HIV suppression were associated with changes in peripheral blood TRB repertoire composition and diversity. From fewer than 35 adults with confirmed HIV infection, the cohort provided some 200 cryopreserved PBMC samples, gathered serially across a mean of about six years (range 1-12). About 35% of the 30 participants with HIV were female. No cross-contamination during QIAcube processing turned up in test extractions that ran a monoclonal T-cell line alongside approximately 35 polyclonal samples. General findings and caveats noted by the study authors: A significant increase in TRB diversity was found to be associated with ART initiation, although TRB diversity was observed to remain significantly below that of transplant donor controls even after long-term ART. Owing to limited PBMC availability, only the TCR beta chain was sequenced, without alpha chain pairing. Inferences about post-ART repertoire changes were limited because no data were available on ART adherence, viral resistance or therapy changes. CDR3 length ranges in HIV repertoires were narrower than in controls, and network structure suggested an antigen-experienced repertoire with only a slight naive shift after ART. Expanded TRB clones identified before ART initiation dominated the repertoire at all time points, although this dominance fluctuated and declined in many PLHIV after ART. Unsorted PBMC were profiled instead of sorted CD4+ and CD8+ T cells because pre-ART samples had limited cell numbers. The samples span the years 2004 to 2017, and the ART regimens used may be less effective than current regimens.

Notes on this clone: There is no known antigen for this receptor. No much larger clone is present one base from it, and per-base qualities are unavailable.

The cysteine opens and the phenylalanine closes a CDR3 of 16 amino acids. Of all the DNA, just the CDR3 is kept, 48 bases in frame from base 1. Via the germline V gene, CDR1 is MDHEN and CDR2 SYDVKM. After removal of 5 bases from V and 6 bases from J, the junction retains 14 bases not matched to a gene. To be included, a participant needed at least one PBMC sample from before ART initiation plus at least two post-ART samples. Treatment was received in the United States of America by all participants with HIV. Cryopreserved samples of 1-10 million PBMC were thawed and washed before DNA extraction. At the time of the earliest PBMC sample, participants with HIV were aged between roughly 20 and 60 years. Each participant contributed PBMC samples from 1-4 timepoints before ART initiation and 2-8 timepoints after ART initiation, with a median of 7 samples. For every participant, serial HIV viral load, CD4+ T-cell count, ART history and demographic data were obtained. A Qiagen kit on a QIAcube was used to extract genomic DNA from unsorted PBMC, with samples processed in batches of 12.

Sequencing of the TRB variable region was done with the immunoSEQ hsTCRB v3.0 assay at survey level resolution. The targeted TRB sequencing depth was roughly 40,000-50,000 T-cell genomes per sample. An Illumina MiSeq with a v3 150-cycle kit was used to sequence the pooled TRB libraries. Turning to the authors' computational methods: Repertoire analysis was run in R within a reproducible Nextflow workflow that covered QC, data transformation and analysis. LymphoSeq2, an R package for exploring AIRR-Seq data, was used to implement custom analyses. Several samples that yielded fewer than 5000 total TRB sequences were excluded, so that 150 to 200 HIV repertoires were analyzed. Of the 188 retained HIV repertoires, over 55 were collected before and approximately 130 after ART initiation. Repertoires were downsampled to 5000 TRB nucleotide sequences, with summary statistics averaged over 100 downsampling iterations. Only TRB sequences with CDR3 regions of at least seven amino acids were retained for analysis. A Shannon entropy-derived clonality score and the Gini coefficient were used to measure diversity. In repertoire networks, the top 5000 CDR3 amino acid sequences were linked whenever an edit distance of one separated two sequences. Antigen specificity groups and MHC restriction were predicted for TRB CDR3 amino acid sequences with GLIPH2. To flag known associations with CMV, EBV, HIV or tissue antigens, CDR3 amino acid sequences were compared against VDJdb and McPAS-TCR. Pre-ART, post-ART and control groups were compared with Wilcoxon signed-rank tests and Holm-Bonferroni correction. TCRdb stores this immuneACCESS table with in-frame sequences only. Part of the clones is absent; in the studies checked, under half of the shortfall reflects unresolved V genes, and no reason is known for the rest. The V and J calls and the clone size are those of that table, but D and trimming were determined from the DNA. For this sample the table gives 40,000 or so clones, of which 75% to 90% were detected only once. The ten largest clones add up to 5.5% to 6.5% of the sample.

The source material was unsorted PBMCs, sampled 1 year after starting antiretroviral therapy. The chain couples TRBV28 to TRBJ1-1, with TRBD1 matching 8 junction bases. The sequence derives from a man aged 18 to 29 with HIV. The CDR3 loop reads CASSRRQGIAVAEAFF. In nucleotide form, the sequence is TGTGCCAGCAGTCGGCGACAGGGGATCGCAGTCGCTGAAGCTTTCTTT.